This T cell receptor beta chain was identified during a study of Graves' ophthalmopathy and Graves' hyperthyroidism listed by TCRdb under 2018. With respect to the entire study: Peripheral blood samples were taken at the time of initial diagnosis, before any treatment was given. The study used signatures of the TCR beta repertoire to tell Graves' ophthalmopathy apart from Graves' hyperthyroidism and to predict which patients would progress to ophthalmopathy. In total, some 130 blood samples were TCR-sequenced: approximately 40 ophthalmopathy, over 70 hyperthyroidism and some 17 hyperthyroidism-to-ophthalmopathy patients. To explore V-J signatures that distinguish ophthalmopathy from hyperthyroidism, a discovery set of under 110 patients was enrolled, made up of under 50 with ophthalmopathy and around 57 with stable hyperthyroidism. An independent validation cohort was composed of approximately 19 hyperthyroidism patients and 17 patients who later progressed from hyperthyroidism to ophthalmopathy. T-cell repertoires of thyroid tissue and blood were compared in about 6 hyperthyroidism patients. Following sampling, methimazole starting at 30 mg daily was administered to hyperthyroidism patients, and high-dose intravenous methylprednisolone was administered to ophthalmopathy patients. The 100 discovery patients were randomly divided into training and test sets at a 7:3 ratio.

Ophthalmopathy patients were characterized by moderately to severely active disease, a Clinical Activity Score of at least 3, a NOSPECS grade of at least 4, and a disease duration under 3 months. Patients were excluded if they had other autoimmune diseases, uncontrolled infections, pregnancy or lactation. Diagnosis relied on clinical symptoms, serum thyroxine, TRAb, thyroid ultrasound and orbital computed tomography. Using Ficoll-Paque density gradient centrifugation, PBMCs were isolated from 9 to 10 ml of fresh peripheral blood. Total RNA was extracted using Trizol reagent, and RNA quality was checked on an Agilent 2100 Bioanalyzer. TCR beta CDR3 regions were amplified from RNA transcripts for repertoire sequencing. HTBI primers and the Qiagen OneStep RT-PCR kit were used in a first-round RT-PCR, which was followed by a second-round multiplex PCR, size selection and purification. Sequencing of the libraries was carried out on an Illumina HiSeq2000 in paired-end mode with 100 bp reads. Per the original workflow: SOAPnuke was used to process the reads, removing any read that contained adapters or uncalled bases, had a mean Phred below 15, or lacked an exact match to the constant primer or identifier. COPE v1.2.5 was used to merge high-quality paired reads. Each unique nucleotide sequence was defined as a clonotype, and clonotypes were aligned to IMGT TRB V, D and J references with MiTCR v1.1. Analysis was restricted to V-J combinations with a frequency above 0.0001, which covered just over 98% of repertoires. A TCR clonal expansion and chaos score per V-J combination was defined as the ratio of F50 clonal expansion to chaos observed in the TCRdist matrix. Welch's t-statistics and random forest were used to reduce the features to about 12 V-J combinations, which were then used as input to a naive Bayes classifier. The similarity between thyroid and blood repertoires was quantified using the Morisita-Horn index. The public reads were quality trimmed at Q25 with fastp and then assembled into clones with MiXCR by TCRdb, keeping productive beta chains. Each CDR3 protein gets just one entry, which takes the most common genes and DNA from the rows behind it. TCRdb, rather than the study authors, made the V and J calls. The sample table shows about 410,000 distinct CDR3 sequences, and roughly 18% are seen once. The leading ten clones occupy roughly 1.6% of the sample.

Ends trimmed: V by 8 bases, J by 5 bases; bases unmatched to a gene: 7. From the germline V gene, CDR1 is SGHVS and CDR2 is FQNEAQ. The CDR3 spans 13 residues, from the cysteine through the phenylalanine. CDR3 DNA only is kept here, 39 bases in frame from base 1. The sample holds many counts of this clonotype. This clone's antigen is unknown. Base qualities are not provided; no much larger clone lies one nucleotide away. What the study reported, not specific to this receptor: Sample size was not statistically predetermined, and group allocation was not concealed from the investigators. Most expanded thyroid clonotypes with frequency above 0.001 were also detected in blood, suggesting blood repertoires may reflect the thyroid immune response. In validation, the model predicted ophthalmopathy progression with nearly 71% sensitivity and roughly 72% specificity; some 13 predicted patients were CT-confirmed with GO in a median of 6.5 months. The 13-signature model separated ophthalmopathy from stable hyperthyroidism with 87.88% sensitivity and approximately 83% specificity in cross-validation, and 80%/75% in the test set.

The sequence was collected from a woman younger than 35 with Graves' ophthalmopathy. Donor details come from another sample of the same person, matched by shared clones. Recombination joined TRBV7-8 with TRBJ2-5, with 8 bases aligning to TRBD2. Sequenced sample: peripheral blood. The CDR3: CASCPGGRETQYF. The nucleotide sequence is TGTGCCAGCTGTCCGGGGGGGAGGGAGACCCAGTACTTC.